This passage covers 9 T cell receptor beta chains from one sample sequenced in a study of cytomegalovirus exposure and HLA in healthy donors. 60 Vbeta and 13 Jbeta primers were used in PCR. The repertoire was sequenced with immunoSEQ multiplex PCR; TCRdb's copy has only in-frame clones and lacks some. The repertoire holds about 63,000 clones, with around 73% as singletons. The sequencing input was PBMCs. The origin of the receptors is a man aged 50-60 years in good health and CMV-seronegative.

V is TRBV28 and J is TRBJ1-5, with a possible D match to TRBD1 (6 bases). The germline CDR1 and CDR2 sequences are MDHEN and SYDVKM. Trimming left V 6 bases short and J 5 bases short, with 17 bases between. The CDR3 sequence is 15 residues long. The CDR3 sequence: CASSGTRGADQPQHF. The CDR3 DNA is TGTGCCAGCAGCGGTACCAGGGGAGCCGATCAGCCCCAGCATTTT.

The chain carries TRBV9 and TRBJ2-5; tentatively, D is TRBD2 (7 bases). The germline V and J ends were trimmed by 3 bases and 3 bases, with 18 bases remaining between them. There are 16 residues in the CDR3. Germline CDR1 and CDR2: SGDLS and YYNGEE. The CDR3 is CASSAGSGGMEETQYF. For the CDR3, the DNA is TGTGCCAGCAGCGCGGGGTCGGGGGGCATGGAAGAGACCCAGTACTTC.

This chain joins TRBV7-9 and TRBJ2-7, with 7 bases matching TRBD1. After removal of 5 bases from V and 3 bases from J, the junction contained 10 bases not matched to a gene. This CDR3 has 15 residues. Germline values: CDR1 SEHNR, CDR2 FQNEAQ (reference sequence). The CDR3 nucleotides read TGTGCCAGCAGCGTGACCGGGACAGAAAGCTACGAGCAGTACTTC. Its translation is CASSVTGTESYEQYF. Full variable domain (outside the CDR3, taken from reference TRBV7-9 and TRBJ2-7): DTGVSQNPRHKITKRGQNVTFRCDPISEHNRLYWYRQTLGQGPEFLTYFQNEAQLEKSRLLSDRFSAERPKGSFSTLEIQRTEQGDSAMYLCASSVTGTESYEQYFGPGTRLTVT.

This clone has only one observation. The genes are TRBV18 and TRBJ1-1, with 9 bases lining up with TRBD1. This CDR3 comprises 16 residues. The germline gives CDR1 KGHSH, CDR2 LQKENI. V lost 3 bases to trimming and J lost 5 bases; unmatched junction nucleotides: 10. The chain's CDR3 is CASSPPRQGVWTEAFF. The CDR3 DNA reads as TGTGCCAGCTCACCGCCTCGACAGGGGGTTTGGACTGAAGCTTTCTTT. Looking up the rest from reference TRBV18 and TRBJ1-1 gives the full variable domain: NAGVMQNPRHLVRRRGQEARLRCSPMKGHSHVYWYRQLPEEGLKFMVYLQKENIIDESGMPKERFSAEFPKEGPSILRIQQVVRGDSAAYFCASSPPRQGVWTEAFFGQGTRLTVV.

This chain connects TRBV2 to TRBJ1-5; possibly TRBD1 for D (6 bases). Germline CDR1 and CDR2: SNHLY and FYNNEI. This CDR3 has 14 residues. Trimming took off 3 bases at V and 6 bases at J, with 12 bases between the two ends. The CDR3 protein is CASSDTGWGQPQHF. CDR3 DNA: TGTGCCAGCAGTGATACAGGGTGGGGTCAGCCCCAGCATTTT.

This clone was seen only a few times. The CDR3 nucleotides are TGTGCCAGCACACGGGGGGCCTACAATGAGCAGTTCTTC. Translation: CASTRGAYNEQFF. The rearrangement uses TRBV2 and TRBJ2-1, with 7 bases lining up with TRBD2. The germline V gene encodes CDR1 SNHLY and CDR2 FYNNEI. The CDR3 is made up of 13 amino acids. With V trimmed by 7 bases and J by 2 bases, 2 bases remained unmatched.

The gene calls are TRBV7-6 and TRBJ1-1; TRBD1 aligns across 8 bases. CDR1 and CDR2 (germline): SGHVS, FNYEAQ. V was clipped by 5 bases and J by 3 bases; unmatched bases: 11. The CDR3 extends over 16 amino acids. The CDR3 nucleotides read TGTGCCAGCAGCCCCTCCCAGGGGGCGTATTACACTGAAGCTTTCTTT. Encoded protein: CASSPSQGAYYTEAFF.

The chain links TRBV20-1 to TRBJ2-1; the D is unclear. The CDR3 contains 11 residues. Per germline, CDR1 DFQATT and CDR2 SNEGSKA (reference sequence). Trimming stripped 4 bases from V and 4 bases from J, with 5 bases between. The CDR3 DNA is TGCAGTGCTACGGGTTACAATGAGCAGTTCTTC. It is translated as CSATGYNEQFF.

V is TRBV5-1 and J is TRBJ1-2; D unresolved. Germline loops: CDR1 SGHRS, CDR2 YFSETQ. The ends were cut back, 4 bases at V and 4 bases at J, with 14 bases in the middle. The CDR3 spans 14 residues. The CDR3 region is CASSANSALYGYTF. CDR3 bases: TGCGCCAGCAGCGCGAACAGTGCTCTCTATGGCTACACCTTC. Variable domain in full (rest from reference TRBV5-1 and TRBJ1-2): KAGVTQTPRYLIKTRGQQVTLSCSPISGHRSVSWYQQTPGQGLQFLFEYFSETQRNKGNFPGRFSGRQFSNSRSEMNVSTLELGDSALYLCASSANSALYGYTFGSGTRLTVV.